Detailed here is one T cell receptor (beta chain). Time point defined: cycle 4 day 1 (C4D1), after more than five weeks of nivolumab. Every single patient, without exception, relapsed after autologous stem cell transplantation, and brentuximab vedotin exposure varied. This entry comes from a study of PD-1 blockade in classical Hodgkin lymphoma. Trimming took 3 bases from V and 5 from J, leaving 24 bases between them. Germline V gene sequence: CDR1 SGHDT, CDR2 YYEEEE. CDR3 length equals 17 residues. The method was immunoSEQ multiplex PCR; TCRdb's version includes in-frame clones alone and lacks a portion of them. In the table there are about 93,000 clones, roughly 78% of which are singletons.

This clonotype originated in a human donor with classical Hodgkin lymphoma. The chain recombines TRBV5-6 with TRBJ2-7, with D possibly matching TRBD2 (6 bases). The sequencing here drew on peripheral blood mononuclear cells (PBMCs), taken before the fourth cycle of nivolumab. Here the CDR3 reads CASSWTYREVLGDEQYF. The DNA of the CDR3 is TGTGCCAGCAGCTGGACCTATAGGGAGGTGCTGGGGGACGAGCAGTACTTC. Full variable domain (remainder filled in from reference TRBV5-6 and TRBJ2-7): DAGVTQSPTHLIKTRGQQVTLRCSPKSGHDTVSWYQQALGQGPQFIFQYYEEEERQRGNFPDRFSGHQFPNYSSELNVNALLLGDSALYLCASSWTYREVLGDEQYFGPGTRLTVT.